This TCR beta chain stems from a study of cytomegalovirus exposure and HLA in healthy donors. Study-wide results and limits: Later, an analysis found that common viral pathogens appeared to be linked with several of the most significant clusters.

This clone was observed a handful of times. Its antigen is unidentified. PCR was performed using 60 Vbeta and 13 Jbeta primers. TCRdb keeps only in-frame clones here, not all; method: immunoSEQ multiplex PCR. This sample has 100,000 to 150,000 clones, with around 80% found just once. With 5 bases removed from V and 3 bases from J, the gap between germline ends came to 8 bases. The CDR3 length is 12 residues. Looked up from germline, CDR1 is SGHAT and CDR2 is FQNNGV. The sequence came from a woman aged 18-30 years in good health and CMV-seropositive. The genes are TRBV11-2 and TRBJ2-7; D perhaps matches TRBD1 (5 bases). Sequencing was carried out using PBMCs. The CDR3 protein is CASSATGYEQYF. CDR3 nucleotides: TGTGCCAGCAGCGCTACAGGCTACGAGCAGTACTTC.